The clone carrying this T cell receptor (beta chain) was observed a few times. Indicated treatment: about 20 received Ad26.COV2.S at low or high dose, single or two shots; 5 received placebo; per-sample allocation not given. Sampling was done on day 63 after the first vaccine or placebo injection. These data belong to a study of Ad26.COV2.S vaccination and SARS-CoV-2 variants. This table comes from immunoSEQ multiplex PCR, and its TCRdb copy is limited to in-frame clones, with some not included. The data hold under 400,000 clones, with around 87% observed a single time. This CDR3 has 16 amino acids. Trimming cost V 0 bases and J 0 bases, with 12 bases left between them. The germline V gene has CDR1 LGHDT and CDR2 YNNKEL (reference sequence).

This TCR came from a person aged 18-60 years who received the Ad26.COV2.S COVID-19 vaccine or a placebo. The chain recombines TRBV3-1 (or the pseudogene TRBV3-2) with TRBJ2-7; D is undetermined. This sample comprised peripheral blood, obtained in a trial of Ad26.COV2.S vaccine versus placebo. The CDR3 reads CASSQEYPASSYEQYF. CDR3 sequence (DNA): TGTGCCAGCAGCCAAGAGTACCCAGCTAGCTCCTACGAGCAGTACTTC.